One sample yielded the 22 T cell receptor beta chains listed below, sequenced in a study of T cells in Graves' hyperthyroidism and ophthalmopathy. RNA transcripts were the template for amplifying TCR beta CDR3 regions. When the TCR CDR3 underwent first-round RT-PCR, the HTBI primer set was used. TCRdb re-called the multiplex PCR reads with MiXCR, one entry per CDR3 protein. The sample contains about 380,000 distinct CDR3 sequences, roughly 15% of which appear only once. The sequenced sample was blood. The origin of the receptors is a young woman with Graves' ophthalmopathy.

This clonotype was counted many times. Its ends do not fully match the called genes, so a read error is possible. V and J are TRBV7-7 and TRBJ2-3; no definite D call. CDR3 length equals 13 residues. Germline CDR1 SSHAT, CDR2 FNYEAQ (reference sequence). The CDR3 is CASSSHRTDTQYF. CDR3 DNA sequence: TGTGCTAGCAGCTCCCACCGCACAGATACGCAGTATTTT.

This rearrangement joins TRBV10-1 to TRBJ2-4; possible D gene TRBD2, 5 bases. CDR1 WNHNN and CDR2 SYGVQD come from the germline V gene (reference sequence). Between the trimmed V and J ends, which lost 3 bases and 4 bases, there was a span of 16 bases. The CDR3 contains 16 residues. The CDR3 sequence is CASSDALAYPKNIQYF. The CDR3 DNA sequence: TGCGCCAGCAGTGATGCGCTAGCTTACCCAAAAAACATTCAGTACTTC.

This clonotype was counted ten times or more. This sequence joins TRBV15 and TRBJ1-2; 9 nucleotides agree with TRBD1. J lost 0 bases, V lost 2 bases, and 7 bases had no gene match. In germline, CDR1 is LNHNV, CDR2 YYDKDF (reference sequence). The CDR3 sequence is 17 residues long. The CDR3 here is CATSRKTGGEANYGYTF. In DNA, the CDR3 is TGTGCCACCAGCAGAAAAACAGGGGGCGAAGCTAACTATGGCTACACCTTC.

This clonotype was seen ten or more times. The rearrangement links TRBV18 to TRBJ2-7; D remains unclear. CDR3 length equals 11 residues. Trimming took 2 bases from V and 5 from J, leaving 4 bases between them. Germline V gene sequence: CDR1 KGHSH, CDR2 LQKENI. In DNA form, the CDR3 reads TGTGCCAGCTCACCAGGCCACGAGCAGTACTTC. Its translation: CASSPGHEQYF.

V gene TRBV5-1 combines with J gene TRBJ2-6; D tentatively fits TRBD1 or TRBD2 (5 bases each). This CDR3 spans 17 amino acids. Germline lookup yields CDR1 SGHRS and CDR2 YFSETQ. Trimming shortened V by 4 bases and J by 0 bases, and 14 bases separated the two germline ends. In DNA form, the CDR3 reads TGCGCCAGCAGCATGGGACGGAAGGACTCTGGGGCCAACGTCCTGACTTTC. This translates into CASSMGRKDSGANVLTF.

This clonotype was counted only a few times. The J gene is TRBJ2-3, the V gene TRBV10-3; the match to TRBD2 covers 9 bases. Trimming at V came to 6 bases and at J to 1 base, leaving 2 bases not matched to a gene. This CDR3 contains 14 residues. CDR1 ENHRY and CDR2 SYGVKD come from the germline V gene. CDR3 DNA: TGTGCCATCAGGGTAGCGGGAGGCACAGATACGCAGTATTTT. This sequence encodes CAIRVAGGTDTQYF.

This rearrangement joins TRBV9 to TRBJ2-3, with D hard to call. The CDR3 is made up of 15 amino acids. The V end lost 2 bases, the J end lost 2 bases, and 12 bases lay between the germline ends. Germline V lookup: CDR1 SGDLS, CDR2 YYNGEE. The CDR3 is CASSVSIKNTDTQYF. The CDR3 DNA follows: TGTGCCAGCAGCGTCAGTATCAAGAACACAGATACGCAGTATTTT. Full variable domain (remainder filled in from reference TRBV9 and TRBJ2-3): DSGVTQTPKHLITATGQRVTLRCSPRSGDLSVYWYQQSLDQGLQFLIQYYNGEERAKGNILERFSAQQFPDLHSELNLSSLELGDSALYFCASSVSIKNTDTQYFGPGTRLTVL.

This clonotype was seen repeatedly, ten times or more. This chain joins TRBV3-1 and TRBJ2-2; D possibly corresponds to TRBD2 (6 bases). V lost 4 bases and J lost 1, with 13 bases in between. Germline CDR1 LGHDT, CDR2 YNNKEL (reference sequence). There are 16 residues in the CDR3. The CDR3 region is CASSPRGRGNTGELFF. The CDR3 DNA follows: TGTGCCAGCAGCCCGAGAGGGCGGGGGAACACCGGGGAGCTGTTTTTT.

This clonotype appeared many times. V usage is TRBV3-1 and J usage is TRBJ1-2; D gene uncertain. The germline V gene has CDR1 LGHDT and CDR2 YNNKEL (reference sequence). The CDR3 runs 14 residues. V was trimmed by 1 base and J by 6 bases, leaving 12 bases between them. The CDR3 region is CASSQAPVPDGYTF. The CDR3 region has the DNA TGTGCCAGCAGCCAAGCTCCGGTCCCGGATGGCTACACCTTC.

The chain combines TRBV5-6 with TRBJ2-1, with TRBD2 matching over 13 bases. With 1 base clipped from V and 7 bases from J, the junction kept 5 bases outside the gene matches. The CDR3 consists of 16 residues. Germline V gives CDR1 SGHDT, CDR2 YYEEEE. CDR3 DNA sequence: TGTGCCAGCAGCTTGACTAGCGGGGGGGCAGGGAATGAGCAGTTCTTC. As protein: CASSLTSGGAGNEQFF.

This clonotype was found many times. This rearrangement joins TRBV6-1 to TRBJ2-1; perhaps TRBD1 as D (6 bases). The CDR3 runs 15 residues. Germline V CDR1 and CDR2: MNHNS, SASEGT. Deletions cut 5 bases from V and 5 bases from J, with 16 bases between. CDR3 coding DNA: TGTGCCAGCAGTTACAGCGGACAGAATAACAATGAGCAGTTCTTC. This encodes CASSYSGQNNNEQFF.

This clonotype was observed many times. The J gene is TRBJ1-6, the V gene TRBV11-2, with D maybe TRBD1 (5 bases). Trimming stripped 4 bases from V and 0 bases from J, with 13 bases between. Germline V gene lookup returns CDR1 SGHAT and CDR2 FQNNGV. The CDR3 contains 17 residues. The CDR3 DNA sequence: TGTGCCAGCAGCTCGGGACCCAGGAGCTCCTATAATTCACCCCTCCACTTT. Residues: CASSSGPRSSYNSPLHF.

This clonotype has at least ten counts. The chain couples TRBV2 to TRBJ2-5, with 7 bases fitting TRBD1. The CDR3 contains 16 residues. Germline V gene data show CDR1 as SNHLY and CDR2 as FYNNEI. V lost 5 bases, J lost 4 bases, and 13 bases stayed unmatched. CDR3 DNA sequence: TGTGCCAGCAGTCACCAAGACAGGGACCAGGGAGAGACCCAGTACTTC. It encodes CASSHQDRDQGETQYF.

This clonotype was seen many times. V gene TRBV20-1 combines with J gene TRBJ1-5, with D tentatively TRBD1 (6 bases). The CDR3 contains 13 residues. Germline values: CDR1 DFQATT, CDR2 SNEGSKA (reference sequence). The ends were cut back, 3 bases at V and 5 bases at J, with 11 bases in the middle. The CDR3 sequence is CSARGTGYQPQHF. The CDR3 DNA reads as TGCAGTGCTAGGGGAACAGGGTATCAGCCCCAGCATTTT.

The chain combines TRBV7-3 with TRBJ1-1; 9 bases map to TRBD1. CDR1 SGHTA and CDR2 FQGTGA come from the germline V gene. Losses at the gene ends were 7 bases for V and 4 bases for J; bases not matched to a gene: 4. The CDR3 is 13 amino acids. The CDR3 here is CASTLDRGTEAFF. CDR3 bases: TGTGCCAGCACTTTGGACAGGGGCACTGAAGCTTTCTTT.

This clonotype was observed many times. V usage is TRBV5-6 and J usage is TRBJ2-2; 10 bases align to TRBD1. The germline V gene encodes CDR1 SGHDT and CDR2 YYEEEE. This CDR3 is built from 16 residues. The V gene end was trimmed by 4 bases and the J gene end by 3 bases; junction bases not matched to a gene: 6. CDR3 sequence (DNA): TGTGCCAGCAGCACGGGACAGGGGTCGGACACCGGGGAGCTGTTTTTT. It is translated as CASSTGQGSDTGELFF.

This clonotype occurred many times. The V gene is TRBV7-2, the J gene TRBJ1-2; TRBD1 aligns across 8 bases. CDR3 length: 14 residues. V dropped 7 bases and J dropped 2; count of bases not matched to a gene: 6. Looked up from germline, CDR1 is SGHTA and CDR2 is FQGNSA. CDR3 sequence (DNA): TGTGCCAGCAACCCCGGACAGGGCAACTATGGCTACACCTTC. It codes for CASNPGQGNYGYTF.

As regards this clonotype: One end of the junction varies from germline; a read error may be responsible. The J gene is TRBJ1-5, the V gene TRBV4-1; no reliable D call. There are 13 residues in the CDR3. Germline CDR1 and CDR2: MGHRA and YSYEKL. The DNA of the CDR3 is TGCGCCAGCGGCCAAGTGGGAAATCAGCCCCAGCATTTT. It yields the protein CASGQVGNQPQHF.

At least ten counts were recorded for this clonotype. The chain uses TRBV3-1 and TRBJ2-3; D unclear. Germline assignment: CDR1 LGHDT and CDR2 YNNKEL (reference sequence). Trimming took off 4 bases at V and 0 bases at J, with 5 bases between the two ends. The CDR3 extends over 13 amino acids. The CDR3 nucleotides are TGTGCCAGCAGCCTCCGGAGCACAGATACGCAGTATTTT. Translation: CASSLRSTDTQYF.

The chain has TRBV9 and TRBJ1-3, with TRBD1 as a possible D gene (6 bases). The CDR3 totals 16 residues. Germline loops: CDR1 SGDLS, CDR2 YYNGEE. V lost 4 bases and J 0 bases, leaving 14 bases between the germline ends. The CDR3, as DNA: TGTGCCAGCAGCCCCCAGGGGAAGATCTCTGGAAACACCATATATTTT. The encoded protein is CASSPQGKISGNTIYF.

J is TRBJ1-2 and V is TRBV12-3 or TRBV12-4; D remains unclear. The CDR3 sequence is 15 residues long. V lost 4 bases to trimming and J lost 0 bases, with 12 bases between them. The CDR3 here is CASSSQQKTNYGYTF. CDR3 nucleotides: TGTGCCAGCAGTTCTCAACAGAAGACTAACTATGGCTACACCTTC.

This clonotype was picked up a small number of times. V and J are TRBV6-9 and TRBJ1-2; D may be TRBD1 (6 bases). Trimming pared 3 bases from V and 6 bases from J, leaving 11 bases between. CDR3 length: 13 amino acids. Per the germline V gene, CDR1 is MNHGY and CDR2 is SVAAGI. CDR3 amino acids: CASSYEGVDGYTF. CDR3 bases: TGTGCCAGCAGTTACGAGGGGGTTGATGGCTACACCTTC.